The 8 T cell receptor beta chains in this list originate from one sample, sequenced in a study of cytomegalovirus exposure and HLA in healthy donors. It was with 60 Vbeta and 13 Jbeta primers that the PCR ran. Clones were read by immunoSEQ multiplex PCR, and TCRdb kept only the in-frame ones, dropping some. The sample gives under 200,000 clones, approximately 80% of which show up once; 0.5% to 0.55% is in the top ten. Sequencing was performed on PBMCs. These TCRs come from a woman between 50 and 59 years old in good health and CMV-seronegative.

The chain is built from TRBV7-2 and TRBJ2-5, with D possibly TRBD2 on 6 matching bases. Germline V gene sequence: CDR1 SGHTA, CDR2 FQGNSA. The CDR3 has 14 amino acids. The V end lost 5 bases, the J end lost 11 bases, and 21 bases lay between the germline ends. CDR3 protein: CASSKPLGGSGQYF. CDR3 bases: TGTGCCAGCAGCAAACCATTGGGGGGTTCGGGTCAGTACTTC. The full variable domain, with the rest looked up from reference TRBV7-2 and TRBJ2-5, is GAGVSQSPSNKVTEKGKDVELRCDPISGHTALYWYRQSLGQGLEFLIYFQGNSAPDKSGLPSDRFSAERTGGSVSTLTIQRTQQEDSAVYLCASSKPLGGSGQYFGPGTRLLVL.

This clone was counted between two and nine times. The chain combines TRBV29-1 with TRBJ2-7; tentatively, D is TRBD2 (5 bases). Per the germline V gene, CDR1 is SQVTM and CDR2 is ANQGSEA. The CDR3 is made up of 13 amino acids. V lost 3 bases to trimming and J lost 3 bases, with 12 bases between them. The CDR3 reads CSVERGEGYEQYF. CDR3 nucleotides: TGCAGCGTTGAGCGAGGTGAGGGCTACGAGCAGTACTTC.

V is TRBV20-1 and J is TRBJ2-7, with D uncertain. The CDR3 is 11 residues long. Between the trimmed V and J ends, which lost 3 bases and 7 bases, there was a span of 10 bases. CDR1 is DFQATT, CDR2 SNEGSKA, per germline (reference sequence). CDR3 DNA sequence: TGCAGTGCTAGTTTCCCATCAGAGCAGTACTTC. This encodes CSASFPSEQYF.

The chain combines TRBV5-6 with TRBJ1-5; a weak D match, TRBD1 (5 bases). The CDR3 is 14 residues long. Germline V CDR1 and CDR2: SGHDT, YYEEEE. Between the trimmed V and J ends, which lost 3 bases and 3 bases, there was a span of 10 bases. CDR3 in DNA: TGTGCCAGCAGCTCCAGGGTATTCAATCAGCCCCAGCATTTT. It yields the protein CASSSRVFNQPQHF.

The chain couples TRBV7-9 to TRBJ2-1; no clear D. Germline lookup yields CDR1 SEHNR and CDR2 FQNEAQ (reference sequence). Trimming shortened V by 5 bases and J by 2 bases, and 10 bases separated the two germline ends. The CDR3 is 14 amino acids. The CDR3 DNA reads as TGTGCCAGCAGCCATAGCTGGACCTACAATGAGCAGTTCTTC. Encoded protein: CASSHSWTYNEQFF. The entire variable domain, with the rest obtained from reference TRBV7-9 and TRBJ2-1, is as follows: DTGVSQNPRHKITKRGQNVTFRCDPISEHNRLYWYRQTLGQGPEFLTYFQNEAQLEKSRLLSDRFSAERPKGSFSTLEIQRTEQGDSAMYLCASSHSWTYNEQFFGPGTRLTVL.

The chain has TRBV5-1 and TRBJ1-1, with 11 nucleotides matching TRBD1. CDR1 and CDR2 from the germline V gene are SGHRS and YFSETQ. This CDR3 comprises 16 residues. With 5 bases clipped from V and 0 bases from J, the junction kept 6 bases outside the gene matches. The CDR3 sequence is CASRTGTGGMNTEAFF. CDR3 sequence (DNA): TGCGCCAGCAGGACAGGGACAGGGGGTATGAACACTGAAGCTTTCTTT.

This chain uses TRBV11-3 with TRBJ2-3, with 7 bases matching TRBD2. Per germline, CDR1 SGHNT and CDR2 YENEEA. CDR3 length equals 14 residues. V lost 5 bases and J lost 4; bases outside the gene matches: 6. CDR3 DNA: TGTGCCAGCAGCCCCTCGGGGAGGGCAGATACGCAGTATTTT. It translates to CASSPSGRADTQYF.

This clone was seen once. The chain recombines TRBV28 with TRBJ2-5; 9 bases align to TRBD1. The DNA end is a closer match to TRBJ2-7, so the J assignment may be wrong. The CDR3 covers 15 residues. Germline assignment: CDR1 MDHEN and CDR2 SYDVKM. CDR3 region: CASSERTGATYEQYF. CDR3 DNA sequence: TGTGCCAGCAGTGAAAGGACAGGGGCCACCTACGAGCAGTACTTC.